This T cell receptor (beta chain) was retrieved from a study of shared clonotypes between healthy human individuals. Study details: Donors consisted of a couple of women and a few men between 18 and 49.

This clone was found a few times. Antigen specificity is unknown. Using immunoSEQ multiplex PCR, the repertoire was profiled, and TCRdb retains in-frame clones only, with some absent. This repertoire shows over a million clones, approximately 80% found once; its top ten account for 0.6% to 0.7%. Study findings and constraints: The represented genetic and exposure-history diversity was limited by the small number of donors. Clonotype sharing among donors was thought likely to change with sequencing depth.

Donors, without exception, were Caucasian adults residing in Nashville, Tennessee. The CDR3 runs to 15 residues. Trimming took 0 bases from V and 1 from J, leaving 9 bases between them. CDR1 is LGHNA, CDR2 YNFKEQ, per germline. The rearrangement uses TRBV4-2 and TRBJ1-2; D remains unclear. The sequenced material came from memory CD4+ T cells from PBMCs. Subset here: CD45RA-negative fraction. This clonotype was sampled from a man aged 18 to 35 in good health. Some clones in this sample may be carry-over from other donors' samples. The CDR3 DNA reads as TGTGCCAGCAGCCAAGATCAGGTGAATAACTATGGCTACACCTTC. Translation gives CASSQDQVNNYGYTF.